The 17 T cell receptor beta chains in this list originate from one sample, sequenced in a study of response to subunit inactivated influenza vaccine. TCRdb analysed the RT-PCR reads with MiXCR anew, one entry per CDR3 protein. The data show roughly 700,000 distinct CDR3 sequences, about 15% seen once. Sequences were derived from PBMCs from blood, sampled roughly 2 weeks before vaccination. The receptors stem from a middle-aged man who received an inactivated influenza vaccine.

To note about this clonotype: An end of the junction differs from the germline gene, which may be a read error. The chain uses TRBV20-1 and TRBJ1-1; D is unresolved. Germline V gene data show CDR1 as DFQATT and CDR2 as SNEGSKA (reference sequence). There are 15 residues in the CDR3. CDR3 sequence reads: CSASIGPKKNTEALF. CDR3 coding DNA: TGCAGTGCTAGTATCGGGCCGAAGAAGAACACTGAAGCTCTCTTT.

The sample holds a few counts of this clonotype. The rearrangement uses TRBV12-3 or TRBV12-4 and TRBJ1-2, with a weak D call TRBD1 (5 bases). CDR3 size: 14 residues. Trimming removed 3 bases from V and 4 bases from J, with 12 bases in between. CDR3: CASSFQGSAYGYTF. CDR3 nucleotides: TGTGCCAGCAGTTTCCAGGGAAGCGCCTATGGCTACACCTTC.

This clonotype was recorded many times. This chain joins TRBV29-1 and TRBJ2-3; possibly TRBD2 for D (5 bases). V was clipped by 4 bases and J by 5 bases, with 7 bases between them. Germline CDR1 is SQVTM and CDR2 is ANQGSEA. The CDR3 sequence is 11 residues long. In DNA form, the CDR3 reads TGCAGCGTTGGGGGAGTAGATACGCAGTATTTT. Its translation: CSVGGVDTQYF.

This clonotype has only a few counts. The DNA for the CDR3 is TGCGCCAGCAGCCAAAATCTTGACTTGAGCTCCTACAATGAGCAGTTCTTC. Translated: CASSQNLDLSSYNEQFF. The V and J genes are TRBV4-3 and TRBJ2-1; D gene unclear. CDR3 length: 17 amino acids. V lost 2 bases and J lost 0, with 14 bases in between. The V gene's germline CDR1 is LGHNA and CDR2 YSLEER.

This clonotype was recorded a few times. As DNA, the CDR3 is TGTGCCATCAGTGTAACCCCATTCAGCCGGGGGAATAACACCGGGGAGCTGTTTTTT. Translation: CAISVTPFSRGNNTGELFF. The chain employs TRBV10-3 and TRBJ2-2; TRBD2 might be the D (6 bases). This CDR3 has 19 amino acids. Germline CDR1 ENHRY, CDR2 SYGVKD. V was cut by 4 bases and J by 2 bases, with 23 bases left in between.

The V call is TRBV9, the J call TRBJ2-2; D is perhaps TRBD2 (5 bases). The germline gives CDR1 SGDLS, CDR2 YYNGEE. Trimming shortened V by 0 bases and J by 6 bases, and 12 bases separated the two germline ends. The CDR3 is 15 residues long. CDR3 nucleotides: TGTGCCAGCAGCGTAGGAGGGATTGGGGCCGGGGAGCTGTTTTTT. This codes for CASSVGGIGAGELFF.

This clonotype was seen more than once but under ten times. The chain couples TRBV30 to TRBJ2-1, with 8 nucleotides matching TRBD2. The junction had 12 bases not matched to a gene; V was cut back by 0 bases and J by 8 bases. In germline, CDR1 is GTSNPN, CDR2 SVGIG (reference sequence). The CDR3 has 16 amino acids. The CDR3 sequence: CAWSVPGVAGSYEQFF. CDR3 nucleotides: TGTGCCTGGAGTGTACCCGGGGTAGCGGGGAGTTATGAGCAGTTCTTC. Full variable domain (outside the CDR3, taken from reference TRBV30 and TRBJ2-1): SQTIHQWPATLVQPVGSPLSLECTVEGTSNPNLYWYRQAAGRGLQLLFYSVGIGQISSEVPQNLSASRPQDRQFILSSKKLLLSDSGFYLCAWSVPGVAGSYEQFFGPGTRLTVL.

The table lists this clonotype with many counts. The chain links TRBV12-3 or TRBV12-4 to TRBJ1-1, with D perhaps matching TRBD1 (5 bases). Deletions cut 7 bases from V and 4 bases from J, with 13 bases between. This CDR3 is 13 amino acids long. CDR3 sequence: CASTRGEGTEAFF. The CDR3 region has the DNA TGTGCCAGCACTCGGGGGGAGGGCACTGAAGCTTTCTTT.

This clonotype appeared a few times. The junction departs from germline at one end; a sequencing error may be responsible. V and J are TRBV12-3 or TRBV12-4 and TRBJ2-7, with a weak D call TRBD2 (6 bases). This CDR3 is 14 amino acids long. The CDR3 spells CASSLAQPYGEQYF. CDR3 nucleotide sequence: TGTGCCAGCAGTCTAGCGCAACCATACGGCGAGCAGTACTTC.

The rearrangement uses TRBV20-1 and TRBJ2-5; the match to TRBD1 covers 10 bases. The CDR3 length is 16 residues. CDR1 is DFQATT, CDR2 SNEGSKA, per germline (reference sequence). V was pared by 4 bases and J by 5 bases, with 13 bases of the junction left unmatched. In DNA, the CDR3 is TGCAGTGCTAAAGAAAATTTAGACAGGGGGCCTGAGACCCAGTACTTC. The encoded protein is CSAKENLDRGPETQYF.

The chain joins TRBV20-1 to TRBJ2-7; the match to TRBD2 covers 7 bases. V lost 3 bases, J lost 7 bases, and 3 bases stayed unmatched. There are 11 residues in the CDR3. From germline, CDR1 is DFQATT and CDR2 SNEGSKA (reference sequence). The CDR3 DNA reads TGCAGTGCTAGGGGTAGCGGGGAGCAGTACTTC. This codes for CSARGSGEQYF.

This clonotype was counted between two and nine times. The rearrangement links TRBV12-3 or TRBV12-4 to TRBJ2-3; 8 bases fit TRBD1. The V and J ends lost 5 bases and 8 bases, in that order; junction bases with no gene match: 6. CDR3 length: 13 amino acids. This chain's CDR3 is CASSPDRGSTQYF. As DNA, the CDR3 is TGTGCCAGCAGTCCCGACAGGGGATCTACGCAGTATTTT.

The genes are TRBV7-6 and TRBJ2-3; TRBD2 agrees at 9 bases. Germline CDR1 and CDR2: SGHVS and FNYEAQ. This CDR3 comprises 16 residues. J gave up 3 bases and V 5 bases, and 9 bases lay outside the gene matches. CDR3 amino acids: CASSQAAGGKTDTQYF. The CDR3 DNA reads TGTGCCAGCAGCCAGGCTGCGGGGGGGAAAACAGATACGCAGTATTTT.

This clonotype was counted a few times. The chain uses TRBV6-5 and TRBJ1-1; no clear D. The CDR3 has 16 residues. Trimming removed 2 bases from V and 1 base from J, with 14 bases in between. Germline V gene sequence: CDR1 MNHEY, CDR2 SVGAGI. The DNA for the CDR3 is TGTGCCAGCAGTTACCACCCCTCCGCCAAGAACACTGAAGCTTTCTTT. Its protein is CASSYHPSAKNTEAFF.

The V gene is TRBV6-1, the J gene TRBJ1-1, with no clear D. The CDR3 is 15 residues long. The germline CDR1 and CDR2 sequences are MNHNS and SASEGT. V shed 5 bases and J shed 0 bases, with 13 bases lying between them. The DNA for the CDR3 is TGTGCCAGCAGTATCCCCCCGACGGTGAACACTGAAGCTTTCTTT. This encodes CASSIPPTVNTEAFF.

In its sample, this clonotype was seen a few times. The gene calls are TRBV11-1 and TRBJ2-1; 9 bases map to TRBD2. The J segment lost 7 bases and the V segment lost 1 base, leaving 11 bases of the junction unmatched. The length of the CDR3 is 17 residues. Germline lookup yields CDR1 SGHAT and CDR2 FQDESV (reference sequence). In DNA, the CDR3 is TGTGCCAGCAGCTTAGAACGGGGCGGGAGGGCCGAGAATGAGCAGTTCTTC. It translates to CASSLERGGRAENEQFF.

This clonotype occurred many times. The gene calls are TRBV4-2 and TRBJ2-7, with 8 nucleotides matching TRBD2. The CDR3 has 16 amino acids. In germline, CDR1 is LGHNA, CDR2 YNFKEQ. V gave up 0 bases and J gave up 3 bases; unmatched junction bases: 7. In DNA, the CDR3 is TGTGCCAGCAGCCAAGAAGAGCATAGCGGGATCTACGAGCAGTACTTC. Its protein is CASSQEEHSGIYEQYF.